One sample yielded the 8 T cell receptor beta chains listed below, sequenced in a study of blood T cell repertoires in COVID-19. Sequencing used immunoSEQ multiplex PCR; TCRdb keeps in-frame clones, though not all of them. The table records about 140,000 clones, roughly 85% of them present only once. The specimen was PBMCs or T cells enriched from blood (not recorded which). Receptors were obtained from a woman between 45 and 65 years old who had recovered from COVID-19.

The chain uses TRBV5-4 and TRBJ2-1; the match to TRBD2 covers 10 bases. Germline V lookup: CDR1 SGHNT, CDR2 YYREEE (reference sequence). Trimming removed 2 bases from V and 4 bases from J; junction bases left unmatched: 3. This CDR3 has 15 residues. The CDR3 sequence: CASSLAGGVYNEQFF. DNA of the CDR3: TGTGCCAGCAGCTTAGCGGGAGGGGTATACAATGAGCAGTTCTTC.

V usage is TRBV6-6 and J usage is TRBJ1-1, with a possible D match to TRBD1 (6 bases). The CDR3 sequence is 15 residues long. V lost 0 bases, J lost 6 bases, and 14 bases lay in between. CDR1 is MNHNY and CDR2 is SVGAGI in the germline V gene (reference sequence). CDR3 bases: TGTGCCAGCAGTTACTCGAGGGGGGGTTTACCTGAAGCTTTCTTT. As protein: CASSYSRGGLPEAFF.

The chain carries TRBV18 and TRBJ1-4; the D is unclear. The CDR3 spans 14 residues. Germline V gene lookup returns CDR1 KGHSH and CDR2 LQKENI. V lost 2 bases and J 4 bases, leaving 8 bases between the germline ends. This CDR3 reads CASSPARSNEKLFF. CDR3 nucleotides: TGTGCCAGCTCACCAGCGCGGAGTAATGAAAAACTGTTTTTT.

This clone was detected once. The gene calls are TRBV2 and TRBJ2-3, with D maybe TRBD1 (6 bases). Germline CDR1 SNHLY, CDR2 FYNNEI. V lost 9 bases, J lost 2 bases, and 12 bases lay in between. The CDR3 runs to 13 residues. The CDR3 is CARRTEITDTQYF. The CDR3 coding sequence is TGTGCCAGACGGACAGAAATCACAGATACGCAGTATTTT.

This sequence joins TRBV28 and TRBJ2-3; 12 bases line up with TRBD2. The germline gives CDR1 MDHEN, CDR2 SYDVKM. V gave up 6 bases and J gave up 3 bases; unmatched junction bases: 10. The CDR3 is 17 amino acids. The CDR3 DNA reads TGTGCCAGCAGCTCTCTAGCGGGAGGGCCTAAAACAGATACGCAGTATTTT. Its protein is CASSSLAGGPKTDTQYF.

This sequence joins TRBV6-5 and TRBJ1-2, with a tentative D call TRBD1 (5 bases). The ends were cut back, 4 bases at V and 7 bases at J, with 19 bases in the middle. Germline V lookup: CDR1 MNHEY, CDR2 SVGAGI. CDR3 length: 15 residues. CDR3 protein: CASSSAGRNGLGYTF. In DNA, the CDR3 is TGTGCCAGCAGTTCGGCGGGACGGAACGGGCTTGGCTACACCTTC.

This clone appeared a few times. This chain joins TRBV23-1 and TRBJ2-1; 8 bases match TRBD1. TRBV23-1 carries the ORF label, with uncertain function. This CDR3 is built from 17 residues. J was trimmed by 2 bases and V by 2 bases; bases with no gene match: 8. This CDR3 reads CASSQPWTGFPYNEQFF. Written as DNA, the CDR3 is TGCGCCAGCAGTCAACCCTGGACAGGGTTCCCCTACAATGAGCAGTTCTTC.

The chain links TRBV12-1 to TRBJ2-2; the table's D call TRBD2 went unverified against the DNA. TRBV12-1 is given as a pseudogene. This CDR3 has 22 amino acids. The CDR3 region has the DNA TGTGCCAGCAGCTTACCGGGATGGGCTAGCGGGGGGGCCGATGTAAACACCGGGGAGCTGTTTTTT. Its translation: CASSLPGWASGGADVNTGELFF.